Below, one T cell receptor beta chain is given with its context. This sample was included in a study of shared clonotypes between healthy human individuals. There are 15 residues in the CDR3. Trimming took off 3 bases at V and 2 bases at J, with 12 bases between the two ends. Germline assignment: CDR1 SGDLS and CDR2 YYNGEE. The method was immunoSEQ multiplex PCR; TCRdb's version includes in-frame clones alone and lacks a portion of them. The sample has more than 1.2 million clones; roughly 98.5% are singletons. Material: naive CD4+ T cells sorted from blood. Subset given: CD45RA+ positively selected. The chain joins TRBV9 to TRBJ2-1, with D perhaps TRBD1 (5 bases). This clonotype was sampled from a man aged 25 to 40 in good health. CDR3 in DNA: TGTGCCAGCAGCGAGACAGTCAACACCTACAATGAGCAGTTCTTC. Encoded protein: CASSETVNTYNEQFF.